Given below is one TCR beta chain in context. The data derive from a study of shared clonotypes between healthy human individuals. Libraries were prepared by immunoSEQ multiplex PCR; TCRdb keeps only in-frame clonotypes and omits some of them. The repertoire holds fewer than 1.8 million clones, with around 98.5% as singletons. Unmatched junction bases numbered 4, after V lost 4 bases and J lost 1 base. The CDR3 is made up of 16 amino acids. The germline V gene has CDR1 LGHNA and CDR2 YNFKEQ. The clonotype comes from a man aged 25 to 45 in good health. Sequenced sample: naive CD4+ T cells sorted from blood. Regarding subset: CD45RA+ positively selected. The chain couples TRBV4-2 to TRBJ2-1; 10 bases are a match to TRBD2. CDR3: CASSPLAGGSYNEQFF. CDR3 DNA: TGTGCCAGCAGCCCGTTAGCGGGAGGATCCTACAATGAGCAGTTCTTC.